This TCR beta chain was sequenced for a study of OX40 agonist ivuxolimab in advanced cancers. Study-level information: Two cutaneous melanoma patients and one hepatocellular carcinoma patient, three in all, had partial responses. Study-wide results and caveats: Several nonresponders also turned out to have low normalized T-cell clonal expansion.

This CDR3 comprises 15 residues. Germline-derived CDR1 and CDR2 are SGHTA and FQGTGA. The J segment lost 10 bases and the V segment lost 0 bases, leaving 9 bases of the junction unmatched. Some clones are missing from TCRdb's copy, which holds only in-frame ones; the method was immunoSEQ multiplex PCR. The table shows roughly 25,000 clones, with approximately 85% occurring only once. Concerning this clone itself: The antigen remains undetermined.

This specimen was CD4+ or CD8+ T cells sorted from blood, taken in a trial of the OX40 agonist ivuxolimab. This TCR derives from an adult with an advanced solid tumor such as melanoma, head and neck, liver or kidney cancer. V and J are TRBV7-3 and TRBJ2-1; 7 positions match TRBD1. For the CDR3, the DNA is TGTGCCAGCAGCTTAACAGGGGGCCCTGGGGAGGAGCAGTTCTTC. This codes for CASSLTGGPGEEQFF.